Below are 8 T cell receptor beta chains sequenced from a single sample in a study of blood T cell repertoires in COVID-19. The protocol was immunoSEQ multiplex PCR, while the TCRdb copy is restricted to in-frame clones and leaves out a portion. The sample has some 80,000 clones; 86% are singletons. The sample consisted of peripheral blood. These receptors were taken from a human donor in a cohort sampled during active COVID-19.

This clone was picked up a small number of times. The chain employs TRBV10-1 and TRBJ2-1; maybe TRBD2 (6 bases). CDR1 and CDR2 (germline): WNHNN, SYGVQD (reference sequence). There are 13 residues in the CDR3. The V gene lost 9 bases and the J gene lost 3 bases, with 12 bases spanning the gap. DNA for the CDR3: TGCGCCAGTGGACTCGGGGGCTACAATGAGCAGTTCTTC. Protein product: CASGLGGYNEQFF.

This CDR3 reads CASSFSVDTEAFF. Here the CDR3 DNA reads TGTGCCAGCAGCTTCAGCGTCGACACTGAAGCTTTCTTT. The chain has TRBV11-3 and TRBJ1-1, with D uncertain. The ends were cut back, 3 bases at V and 3 bases at J, with 8 bases in the middle. The CDR3 has 13 amino acids. Germline V gene data show CDR1 as SGHNT and CDR2 as YENEEA.

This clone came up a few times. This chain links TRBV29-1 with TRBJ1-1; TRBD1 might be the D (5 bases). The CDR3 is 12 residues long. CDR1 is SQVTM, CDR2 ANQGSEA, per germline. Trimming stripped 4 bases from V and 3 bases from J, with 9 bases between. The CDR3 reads CSVVWGYTEAFF. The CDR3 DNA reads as TGCAGCGTTGTGTGGGGCTACACTGAAGCTTTCTTT. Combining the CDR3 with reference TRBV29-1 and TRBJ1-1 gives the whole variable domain SAVISQKPSRDICQRGTSLTIQCQVDSQVTMMFWYRQQPGQSLTLIATANQGSEATYESGFVIDKFPISRPNLTFSTLTVSNMSPEDSSIYLCSVVWGYTEAFFGQGTRLTVV.

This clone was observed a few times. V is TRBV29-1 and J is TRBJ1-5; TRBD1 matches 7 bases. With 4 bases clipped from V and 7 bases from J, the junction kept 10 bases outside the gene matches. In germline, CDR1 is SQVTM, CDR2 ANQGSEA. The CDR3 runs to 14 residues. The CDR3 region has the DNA TGCAGCGTTGCGGGGACAGCGTCTGGCCAGCCCCAGCATTTT. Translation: CSVAGTASGQPQHF.

The CDR3 reads CASSLSTGGFYGYTF. CDR3 coding DNA: TGCGCCAGCAGCTTGTCCACAGGGGGCTTCTATGGCTACACCTTC. The rearrangement uses TRBV5-1 and TRBJ1-2; TRBD1 aligns across 9 bases. V trimming: 1 base; J trimming: 4 bases; junction bases outside the gene matches: 5. The germline V gene has CDR1 SGHRS and CDR2 YFSETQ. The CDR3 is 15 residues long.

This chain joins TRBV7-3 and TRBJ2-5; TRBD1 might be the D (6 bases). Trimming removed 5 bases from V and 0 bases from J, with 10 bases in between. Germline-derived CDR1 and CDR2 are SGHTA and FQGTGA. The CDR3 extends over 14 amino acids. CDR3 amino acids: CASSPDRYQETQYF. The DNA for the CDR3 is TGTGCCAGCAGCCCCGACAGGTACCAAGAGACCCAGTACTTC. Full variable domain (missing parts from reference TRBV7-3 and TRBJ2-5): GAGVSQTPSNKVTEKGKYVELRCDPISGHTALYWYRQSLGQGPEFLIYFQGTGAADDSGLPNDRFFAVRPEGSVSTLKIQRTERGDSAVYLCASSPDRYQETQYFGPGTRLLVL.

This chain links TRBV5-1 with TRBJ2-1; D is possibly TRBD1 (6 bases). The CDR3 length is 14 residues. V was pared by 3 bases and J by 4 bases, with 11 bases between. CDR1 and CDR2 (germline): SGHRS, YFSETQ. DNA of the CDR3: TGCGCCAGCAGCTATGAAACAGGGTACAATGAGCAGTTCTTC. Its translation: CASSYETGYNEQFF.

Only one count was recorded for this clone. The CDR3, as DNA: TGTGCCAGCAGGATACCGACTAGCGGGAGGTACGAGCAGTACTTC. The encoded protein is CASRIPTSGRYEQYF. The chain recombines TRBV6-5 with TRBJ2-7; 13 nucleotides agree with TRBD2. The CDR3 is made up of 15 amino acids. Unmatched junction bases numbered 6, after V lost 6 bases and J lost 4 bases. Germline assignment: CDR1 MNHEY and CDR2 SVGAGI.